Listed below are T cell receptor beta chains from one sample, sequenced in a study of technical replicates of blood from several donors. Here immunoSEQ multiplex PCR was the method, and the copy in TCRdb shows in-frame clones only, minus some. Of about 59,000 clones listed, roughly 93% were seen once; the top ten hold 4.2%. The specimen sequenced was PBMCs. The receptors derive from a human donor in good health. Some clones in this sample may be carry-over from other donors' samples. The CDR3 runs from the conserved cysteine through the conserved F or W. The D gene is left open where the match is weak. Rows give clone size only sometimes, using once, few, many, or a class for an expanded clone.

j_gene	v_gene	d_gene	abundance	CDR3nt	CDR3aa
TRBJ2-7	TRBV9	TRBD1	.	TGTGCCAGCAGCGCCCCGGGACAGGGGCCCGAGCAGTACTTC	CASSAPGQGPEQYF
TRBJ2-3	TRBV6-4	.	few	TGTGCCAGCAGTGACGGGGAGAGCACAGATACGCAGTATTTT	CASSDGESTDTQYF
TRBJ2-7	TRBV7-9	.	.	TGTGCCAGCAGCACCCACCTTGGAGGGCGTGGGTACTTC	CASSTHLGGRGYF
TRBJ1-4	TRBV7-9	.	.	TGTGCCAGCAATCGTGGGGCCCAGGGGAATGAAAAACTGTTTTTT	CASNRGAQGNEKLFF
TRBJ2-7	TRBV9	.	.	TGTGCCAGCAGGGGGGGGTGCGGACAGGGCTACGAGCAGTACTTC	CASRGGCGQGYEQYF
TRBJ2-7	TRBV7-2	TRBD1	.	TGTGCCAGCAGCGCATCCGGGACAGGGTCCTACGAGCAGTACTTC	CASSASGTGSYEQYF
TRBJ1-3	TRBV6-5	.	.	TGTGCCAGCAGTTACTGGGGGCCGCGCGGACACACCATATATTTT	CASSYWGPRGHTIYF
TRBJ2-7	TRBV30	.	.	TGTGCCTGGAGTGTCGGAAGCGACGAGCAGTACTTC	CAWSVGSDEQYF
TRBJ1-2	TRBV11-2	.	.	TGTGCCAGCTCAGCTATAGGCAGGGAACCTCTCCGCGATGGCTACACCTTC	CASSAIGREPLRDGYTF
TRBJ2-1	TRBV29-1	.	.	TGCAGCCCCAAATGGGGCGGTGAGCAGTTCTTC	CSPKWGGEQFF
TRBJ2-3	TRBV5-1	.	.	TGCGCCAGCAGCCTCGATATGGGGGGAAGGGCAGATACGCAGTATTTT	CASSLDMGGRADTQYF
TRBJ2-3	TRBV5-1	TRBD2	.	TGCGCCAGCAGCCTTAGCGGGGGGACCCTAAGGGATACGCAGTATTTT	CASSLSGGTLRDTQYF
TRBJ2-5	TRBV13	TRBD2	.	TGTGCCAGCAGCCCCGGACTAGCGGGAGTTGGGGAAGAGACCCAGTACTTC	CASSPGLAGVGEETQYF
TRBJ2-3	TRBV9	TRBD2	.	TGTGCCAGCAGCCGGAGAGGGTACTTCGGGACTAGCGGGAGCAAGGGCACAGATACGCAGTATTTT	CASSRRGYFGTSGSKGTDTQYF
TRBJ2-7	TRBV7-2	TRBD2	.	TGTGCCAGCAGCTACTCCACTAGCGGCAGCTCCTACGAGCAGTACTTC	CASSYSTSGSSYEQYF
TRBJ1-1	TRBV6-5	.	.	TGTGCCAGCAGTTTAAACCTACAGTTTAGGACTGAAGCTTTCTTT	CASSLNLQFRTEAFF
TRBJ2-1	TRBV5-1	.	.	TGCGCCAGCAGCTTGGCCTTCAGTGAGCAGTTCTTC	CASSLAFSEQFF
TRBJ1-5	TRBV25-1	.	once	TGTGCCAGCAGTGATGCTGGGTCGGTAGGGGCCCAGCATTTT	CASSDAGSVGAQHF
TRBJ2-7	TRBV10-1	.	.	TGCGCCAGCAGTGAGGGCAGGGCCTACGAGCAGTACTTC	CASSEGRAYEQYF
TRBJ2-7	TRBV9	TRBD2	.	TGTGCCAGCAGCGCCGGACTAGCGAGATCCTACGAGCAGTACTTC	CASSAGLARSYEQYF
TRBJ2-2	TRBV4-3	.	.	TGCGCCAGCAGCCGGGAGACAGGTGGGCCCGGGGAGCTGTTTTTT	CASSRETGGPGELFF
TRBJ1-3	TRBV5-1	.	.	TGCGCCAGCAGCTTGGGGCAGTCCCGCTCTGGAAACACCATATATTTT	CASSLGQSRSGNTIYF
TRBJ2-5	TRBV7-9	TRBD1	.	TGTGCCAGCAGCTCCGGACAGGGGGCTCAAGAGACCCAGTACTTC	CASSSGQGAQETQYF
TRBJ2-1	TRBV11-2	TRBD1	.	TGTGCCAGCAGCCGAGACAGGGGTCTCTACAATGAGCAGTTCTTC	CASSRDRGLYNEQFF
TRBJ2-7	TRBV7-2	.	once	TGTGCCAGCAGCTTAGGAACCTACGCCTACGAGCAGTACTTC	CASSLGTYAYEQYF
TRBJ2-1	TRBV10-2	.	few	TGCGCCAGCAGTGAGTCCGAGGTATCCTACAATGAGCAGTTCTTC	CASSESEVSYNEQFF
TRBJ2-1	TRBV6-5	.	.	TGTGCCAGCAGTTACGAGCCGGGATTGGGGGAGCAGTTCTTC	CASSYEPGLGEQFF
TRBJ1-5	TRBV6-1	.	.	TGTGCCAGCAGTGAATTAGGAACCACCGGGCAGCCCCAGCATTTT	CASSELGTTGQPQHF
TRBJ1-2	TRBV9	.	.	TGTGCCAGCAGTGATACCGGGACATCCTATGGCTACACCTTC	CASSDTGTSYGYTF
TRBJ2-4	TRBV4-3	TRBD2	.	TGCGCCAGCAGCCAAGAATACGGCGGGGGAAACATTCAGTACTTC	CASSQEYGGGNIQYF
TRBJ2-2	TRBV29-1	TRBD2	.	TGCAGCGTGGGCGGGCTAGCGGGAATACACGGGGAGCTGTTTTTT	CSVGGLAGIHGELFF
TRBJ2-1	TRBV4-3	.	.	TGCGCCAGCAGCCAAGATCCGCCGCCGGGGGAGCAGTTCTTC	CASSQDPPPGEQFF
TRBJ1-1	TRBV6-5	TRBD1	.	TGTGCCACCTCAAGGGGGCTGATGAACACTGAAGCTTTCTTT	CATSRGLMNTEAFF
TRBJ1-3	TRBV5-1	.	.	TGCGCCAGCAGCTTGGTGAGTCCTGGAAACACCATATATTTT	CASSLVSPGNTIYF
TRBJ1-5	TRBV4-3	TRBD1	.	TGCGCCAGCAGCCAAGACCGGGACAGGGTTCAGCCCCAGCATTTT	CASSQDRDRVQPQHF
TRBJ1-2	TRBV7-2	TRBD1	.	TGTGCCAGCAGCACGGCACAGGGGAGTATGAGCTACACCTTC	CASSTAQGSMSYTF
TRBJ2-7	TRBV6-5	.	once	TGTGCCAGCAGCAAGGAGCGGGCCGTTACCTACGAGCAGTACTTC	CASSKERAVTYEQYF
TRBJ2-2	TRBV5-1	.	.	TGCGCCAGCAGCTTGGGTGGTCCAGCGACCACCGGGGAGCTGTTTTTT	CASSLGGPATTGELFF
TRBJ1-2	TRBV10-1	TRBD1	.	TGCGCCAGCAGTAGCCTGGGACAGGGTAGGGGTGGCTACACCTTC	CASSSLGQGRGGYTF
TRBJ1-2	TRBV7-3	TRBD1	.	TGTGCCAGCAGCTACCCGGGACAGGGGTACTATGGCTACACCTTC	CASSYPGQGYYGYTF
TRBJ1-3	TRBV4-3	TRBD1	.	TGCGCCAGCAGCCAAGTTTTCGGCTTGACAGGGGATGCTTCTGGAAACACCATATATTTT	CASSQVFGLTGDASGNTIYF
TRBJ1-2	TRBV7-2	.	.	TGTGCCAGCAGCTCTCAGACCGGGATGAACTATGGCTACACCTTC	CASSSQTGMNYGYTF